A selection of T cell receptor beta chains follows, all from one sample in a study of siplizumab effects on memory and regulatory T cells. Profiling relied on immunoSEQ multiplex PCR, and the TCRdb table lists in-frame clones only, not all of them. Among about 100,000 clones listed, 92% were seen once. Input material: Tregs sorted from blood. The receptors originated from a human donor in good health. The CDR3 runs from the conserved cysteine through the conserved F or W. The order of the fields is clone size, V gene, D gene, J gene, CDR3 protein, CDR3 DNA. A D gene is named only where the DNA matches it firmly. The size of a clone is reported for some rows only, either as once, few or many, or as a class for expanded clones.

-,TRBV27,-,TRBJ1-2,CASSLYRDGYGYTF,TGTGCCAGCAGTTTATACCGGGACGGCTATGGCTACACCTTC
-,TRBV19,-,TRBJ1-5,CASSNAVGPAQPQHF,TGTGCCAGTAGTAACGCCGTGGGTCCGGCTCAGCCCCAGCATTTT
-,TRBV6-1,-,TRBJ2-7,CASSVARHSYEQYF,TGTGCCAGCAGTGTAGCCAGGCACTCCTACGAGCAGTACTTC
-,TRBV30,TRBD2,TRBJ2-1,CACTPSGGPRHEQFF,TGTGCCTGTACCCCCTCGGGAGGGCCGCGGCATGAGCAGTTCTTC
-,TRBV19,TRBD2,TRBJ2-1,CASSIGSGGGEQFF,TGTGCCAGTTCCATCGGTAGCGGGGGGGGTGAGCAGTTCTTC
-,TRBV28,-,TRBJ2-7,CASMGQNSYEQYF,TGTGCCAGCATGGGACAAAACTCCTACGAGCAGTACTTC
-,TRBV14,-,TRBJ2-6,CASSLRHSGANVLTF,TGTGCCAGCAGCCTCAGGCACTCTGGGGCCAACGTCCTGACTTTC
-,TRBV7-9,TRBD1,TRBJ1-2,CASSGGGGADYYGYTF,TGTGCCAGCAGCGGGGGAGGGGGCGCTGACTACTATGGCTACACCTTC
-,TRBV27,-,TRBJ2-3,CASSFYGRTDTQYF,TGTGCCAGCAGTTTTTATGGAAGGACAGATACGCAGTATTTT
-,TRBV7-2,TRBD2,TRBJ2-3,CASSLVLAGATSTDTQYF,TGTGCCAGCAGCTTAGTACTAGCGGGTGCCACTAGCACAGATACGCAGTATTTT
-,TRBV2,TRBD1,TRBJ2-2,CASSTGENTGELFF,TGTGCCAGCAGTACAGGGGAAAACACCGGGGAGCTGTTTTTT
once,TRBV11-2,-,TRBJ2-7,CASSLASRASYEQYF,TGTGCCAGCAGCTTAGCATCCAGGGCCTCCTACGAGCAGTACTTC
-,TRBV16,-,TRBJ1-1,CASSPSGALRRTEAFF,TGTGCCAGCAGCCCCTCTGGGGCCCTCAGGAGGACTGAAGCTTTCTTT
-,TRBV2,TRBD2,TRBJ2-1,CASRGWGLAVLSYNEQFF,TGTGCCAGCCGGGGGTGGGGACTAGCGGTCCTTTCCTACAATGAGCAGTTCTTC
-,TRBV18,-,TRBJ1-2,CASSPDSFYGYTF,TGTGCCAGCTCACCAGACTCGTTCTATGGCTACACCTTC
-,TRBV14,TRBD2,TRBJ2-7,CASSYILSGRPSYEQYF,TGTGCCAGCAGCTATATTCTCAGCGGGAGGCCCTCCTACGAGCAGTACTTC
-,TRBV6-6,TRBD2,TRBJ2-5,CASGPSGIQETQYF,TGTGCCAGCGGGCCTAGCGGGATCCAAGAGACCCAGTACTTC
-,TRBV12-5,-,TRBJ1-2,CASGSNYGYTF,TGTGCTAGTGGATCCAACTATGGCTACACCTTC
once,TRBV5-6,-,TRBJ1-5,CASSSSGTTANQPQHF,TGTGCCAGCAGCAGCTCCGGGACGACAGCTAATCAGCCCCAGCATTTT
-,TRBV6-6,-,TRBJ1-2,CASSYPDSLYGYTF,TGTGCCAGCAGTTACCCGGACAGCCTCTATGGCTACACCTTC
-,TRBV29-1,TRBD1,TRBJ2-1,CSVSTLGEPGGERGSYNEQFF,TGCAGCGTTTCCACGCTTGGGGAACCAGGGGGAGAACGGGGTTCCTACAATGAGCAGTTCTTC
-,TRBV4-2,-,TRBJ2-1,CASSRGVGDHSNEQFF,TGTGCCAGCAGCCGAGGGGTGGGGGACCACTCTAATGAGCAGTTCTTC
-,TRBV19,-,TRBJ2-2,CASRIFGGGWEGNTGELFF,TGTGCCAGTAGAATTTTCGGAGGGGGCTGGGAGGGCAACACCGGGGAGCTGTTTTTT
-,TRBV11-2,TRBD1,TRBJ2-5,CASSSGTGGFAQYF,TGTGCCAGCAGCTCGGGGACAGGAGGGTTTGCCCAGTACTTC
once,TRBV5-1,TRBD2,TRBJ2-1,CASSLPGGWYNEQFF,TGCGCCAGCAGCTTGCCGGGAGGGTGGTACAATGAGCAGTTCTTC
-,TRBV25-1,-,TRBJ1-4,CASSESWIGNEKLFF,TGTGCCAGCAGTGAATCGTGGATTGGTAATGAAAAACTGTTTTTT
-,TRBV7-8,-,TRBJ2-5,CASSSQGQETQYF,TGTGCCAGCAGCTCACAAGGCCAAGAGACCCAGTACTTC
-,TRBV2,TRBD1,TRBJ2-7,CASTGGTFYEQYF,TGTGCCAGCACAGGGGGCACCTTCTACGAGCAGTACTTC
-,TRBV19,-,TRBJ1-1,CASSITHLMNTEAFF,TGTGCCAGTAGTATAACGCACCTCATGAACACTGAAGCTTTCTTT
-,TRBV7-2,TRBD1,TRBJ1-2,CASSPDRDNGYTF,TGTGCCAGCAGTCCCGACAGGGATAATGGCTACACCTTC
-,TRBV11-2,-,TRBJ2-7,CASSFPFYEQYF,TGTGCCAGCAGCTTCCCTTTCTACGAGCAGTACTTC
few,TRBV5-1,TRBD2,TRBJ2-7,CASTTGGRSYEQYF,TGCGCCAGTACAACGGGGGGGAGGTCCTACGAGCAGTACTTC
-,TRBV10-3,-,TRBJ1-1,CAISNVISSTEAFF,TGTGCCATCAGCAACGTAATATCCAGCACTGAAGCTTTCTTT
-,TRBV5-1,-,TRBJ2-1,CASSPGQALTSAPLSEQFF,TGCGCCAGCAGCCCGGGACAGGCCCTGACTAGCGCCCCGCTCAGTGAGCAGTTCTTC
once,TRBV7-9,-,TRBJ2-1,CASSSEGNEQFF,TGTGCCAGCAGCTCCGAGGGCAATGAGCAGTTCTTC
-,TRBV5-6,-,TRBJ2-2,CASSTGTEGTGELFF,TGTGCCAGCAGCACAGGTACAGAGGGTACCGGGGAGCTGTTTTTT
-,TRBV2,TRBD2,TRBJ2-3,CASSVPLADTQYF,TGTGCCAGCAGTGTACCACTAGCGGATACGCAGTATTTT
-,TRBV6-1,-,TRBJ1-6,CASSERQGHRSPLHF,TGTGCCAGCAGTGAACGGCAGGGACATCGGTCACCCCTCCACTTT